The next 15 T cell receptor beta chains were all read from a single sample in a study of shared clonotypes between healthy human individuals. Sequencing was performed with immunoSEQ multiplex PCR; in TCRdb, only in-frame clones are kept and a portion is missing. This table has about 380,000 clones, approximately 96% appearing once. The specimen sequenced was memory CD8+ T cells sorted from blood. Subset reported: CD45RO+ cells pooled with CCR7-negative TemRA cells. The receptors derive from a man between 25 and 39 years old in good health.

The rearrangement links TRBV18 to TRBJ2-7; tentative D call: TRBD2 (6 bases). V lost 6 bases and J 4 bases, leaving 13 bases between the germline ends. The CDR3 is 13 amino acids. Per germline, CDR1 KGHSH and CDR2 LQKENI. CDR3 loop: CASSTNGGYEQYF. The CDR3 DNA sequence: TGTGCCAGCTCTACGAACGGGGGATACGAGCAGTACTTC.

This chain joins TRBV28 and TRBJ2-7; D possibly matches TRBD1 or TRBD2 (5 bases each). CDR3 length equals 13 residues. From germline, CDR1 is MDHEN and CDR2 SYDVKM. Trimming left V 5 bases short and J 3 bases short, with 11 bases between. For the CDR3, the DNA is TGTGCCAGCAGTCCCGGGGCGGGCTACGAGCAGTACTTC. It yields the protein CASSPGAGYEQYF.

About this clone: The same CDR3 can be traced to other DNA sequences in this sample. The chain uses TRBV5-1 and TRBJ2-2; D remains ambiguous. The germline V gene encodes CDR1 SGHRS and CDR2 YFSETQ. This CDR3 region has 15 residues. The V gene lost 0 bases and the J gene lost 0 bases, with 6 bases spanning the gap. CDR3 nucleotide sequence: TGCGCCAGCAGCTTGGAGGGCCCGAACACCGGGGAGCTGTTTTTT. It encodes CASSLEGPNTGELFF.

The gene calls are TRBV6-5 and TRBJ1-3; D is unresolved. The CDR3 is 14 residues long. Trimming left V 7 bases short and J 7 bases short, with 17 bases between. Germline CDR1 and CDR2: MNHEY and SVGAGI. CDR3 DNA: TGTGCCAGCACCGACCGGGGTGGTCGGAACACCATATATTTT. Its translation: CASTDRGGRNTIYF.

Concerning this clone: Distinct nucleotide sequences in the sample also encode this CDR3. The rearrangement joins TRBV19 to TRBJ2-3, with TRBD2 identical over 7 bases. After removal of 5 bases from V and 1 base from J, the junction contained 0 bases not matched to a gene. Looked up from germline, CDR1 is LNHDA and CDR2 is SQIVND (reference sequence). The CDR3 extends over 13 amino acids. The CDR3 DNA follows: TGTGCCAGTAGTCTAGCGGGCACAGATACGCAGTATTTT. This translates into CASSLAGTDTQYF.

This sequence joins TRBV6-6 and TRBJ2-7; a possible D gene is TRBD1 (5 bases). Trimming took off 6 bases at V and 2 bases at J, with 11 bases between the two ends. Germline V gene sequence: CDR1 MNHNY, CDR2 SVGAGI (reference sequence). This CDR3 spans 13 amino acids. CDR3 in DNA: TGTGCCAGCAGCCGACAGACCACCTACGAGCAGTACTTC. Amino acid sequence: CASSRQTTYEQYF.

The CDR3 nucleotides are TGTGCCAGTAATGGACAGGGGCGGGAGACCCAGTACTTC. The encoded protein is CASNGQGRETQYF. This sequence joins TRBV2 and TRBJ2-5; TRBD1 matches at 9 bases. This CDR3 has 13 residues. V gave up 9 bases and J gave up 5 bases; unmatched junction bases: 7. Germline V lookup: CDR1 SNHLY, CDR2 FYNNEI.

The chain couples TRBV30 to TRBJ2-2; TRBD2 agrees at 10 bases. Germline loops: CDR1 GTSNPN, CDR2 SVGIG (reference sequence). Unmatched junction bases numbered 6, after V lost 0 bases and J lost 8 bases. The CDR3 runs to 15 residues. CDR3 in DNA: TGTGCCTGGAGTGTGTGGCTAGCGGGAGCTGGGGAGCTGTTTTTT. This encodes CAWSVWLAGAGELFF. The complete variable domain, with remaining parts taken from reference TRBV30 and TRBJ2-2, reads SQTIHQWPATLVQPVGSPLSLECTVEGTSNPNLYWYRQAAGRGLQLLFYSVGIGQISSEVPQNLSASRPQDRQFILSSKKLLLSDSGFYLCAWSVWLAGAGELFFGEGSRLTVL.

This CDR3 is CASSSRDKYTGELFF. CDR3 in DNA: TGTGCCAGCAGCAGCCGGGACAAATACACCGGGGAGCTGTTTTTT. V is TRBV7-2 and J is TRBJ2-2; tentatively, D is TRBD1 (6 bases). The V gene's germline CDR1 is SGHTA and CDR2 FQGNSA. Trimming left V 5 bases short and J 3 bases short, with 13 bases between. CDR3 size: 15 residues.

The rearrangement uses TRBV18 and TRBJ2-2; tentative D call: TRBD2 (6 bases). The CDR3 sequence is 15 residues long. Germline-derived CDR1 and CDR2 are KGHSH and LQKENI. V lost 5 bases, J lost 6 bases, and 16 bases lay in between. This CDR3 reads CASSEHLASAGELFF. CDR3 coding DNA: TGTGCCAGCTCAGAACATCTAGCGTCGGCCGGGGAGCTGTTTTTT.

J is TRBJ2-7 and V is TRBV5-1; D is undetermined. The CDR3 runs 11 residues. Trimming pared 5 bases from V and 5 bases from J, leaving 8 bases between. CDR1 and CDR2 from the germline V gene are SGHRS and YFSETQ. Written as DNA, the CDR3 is TGCGCCAGCAGGTTCCGGAACGAGCAGTACTTC. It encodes CASRFRNEQYF.

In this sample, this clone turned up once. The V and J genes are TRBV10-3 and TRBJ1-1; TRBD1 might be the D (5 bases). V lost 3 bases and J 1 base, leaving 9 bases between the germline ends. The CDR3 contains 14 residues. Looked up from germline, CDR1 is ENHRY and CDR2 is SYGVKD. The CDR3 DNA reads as TGTGCCATCAGTGAACGGGGGAGGAACACTGAAGCTTTCTTT. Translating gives CAISERGRNTEAFF.

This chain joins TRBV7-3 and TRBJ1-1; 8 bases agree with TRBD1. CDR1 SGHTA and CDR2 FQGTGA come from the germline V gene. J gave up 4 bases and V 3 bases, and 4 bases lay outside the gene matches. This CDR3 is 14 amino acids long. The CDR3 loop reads CASSFRGTGTEAFF. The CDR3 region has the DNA TGTGCCAGCAGCTTCCGCGGGACAGGCACTGAAGCTTTCTTT.

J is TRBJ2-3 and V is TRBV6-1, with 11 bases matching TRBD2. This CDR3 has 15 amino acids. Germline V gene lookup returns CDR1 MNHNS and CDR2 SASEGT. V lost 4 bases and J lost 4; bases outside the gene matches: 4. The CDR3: CASSGGLAAADTQYF. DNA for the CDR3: TGTGCCAGCAGTGGGGGACTAGCGGCCGCAGATACGCAGTATTTT.

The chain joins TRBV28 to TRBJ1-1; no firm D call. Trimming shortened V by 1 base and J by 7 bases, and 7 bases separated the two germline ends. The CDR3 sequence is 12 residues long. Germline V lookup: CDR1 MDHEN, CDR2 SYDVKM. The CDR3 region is CASSLYPYEAFF. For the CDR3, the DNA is TGTGCCAGCAGTTTATACCCGTATGAAGCTTTCTTT.